This T cell receptor beta chain was retrieved from a study of CD8+ T cells in alopecia areata. Of note for this clone: The antigen is undetermined.

Once RNA had been extracted, it was reverse transcribed into cDNA to act as the sequencing template. Sequenced by immunoSEQ multiplex PCR; TCRdb stores in-frame clones only, minus some. Found here are more than 95,000 clones, about 54% of them singletons; the top ten hold more than 25%. Regarding the study as a whole: Tofacitinib significantly brought down scalp clonality and expanded CD8+ clones among top 100.

Treatment reported: oral pan-JAK inhibitor, 5-10 mg twice daily. Germline assignment: CDR1 SQVTM and CDR2 ANQGSEA. The V end was cut by 4 bases, the J end by 2 bases, with 9 bases between. This CDR3 is built from 13 residues. The rearrangement uses TRBV29-1 and TRBJ2-1, with a tentative D call TRBD1 (6 bases). The receptor was isolated from a human donor with alopecia areata. This sample comprised CD8+ T cells sorted from blood, obtained at week 4, from a patient treated with tofacitinib. Here the CDR3 DNA reads TGCAGCGTTGCCGGGACAACCTACAATGAGCAGTTCTTC. Its translation is CSVAGTTYNEQFF.